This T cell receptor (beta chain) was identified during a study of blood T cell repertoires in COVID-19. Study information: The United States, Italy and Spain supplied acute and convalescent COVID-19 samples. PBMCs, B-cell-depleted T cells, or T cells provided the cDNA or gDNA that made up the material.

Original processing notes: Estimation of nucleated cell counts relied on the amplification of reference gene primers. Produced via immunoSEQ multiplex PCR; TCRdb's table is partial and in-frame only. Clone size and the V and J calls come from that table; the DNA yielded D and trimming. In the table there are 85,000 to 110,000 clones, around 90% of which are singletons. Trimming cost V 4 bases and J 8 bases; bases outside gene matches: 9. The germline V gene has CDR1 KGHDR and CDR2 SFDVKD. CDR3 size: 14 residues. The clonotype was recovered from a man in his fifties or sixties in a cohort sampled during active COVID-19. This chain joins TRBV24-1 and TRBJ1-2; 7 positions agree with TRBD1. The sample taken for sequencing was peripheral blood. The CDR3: CATSETGRGEGYTF. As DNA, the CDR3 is TGTGCCACCAGTGAAACAGGCAGGGGGGAGGGCTACACCTTC.